This T cell receptor beta chain was retrieved from a study of blood T cell repertoires in COVID-19. Germline V gene lookup returns CDR1 MNHEY and CDR2 SVGAGI. J was trimmed by 8 bases and V by 2 bases; bases with no gene match: 4. The CDR3 is 14 amino acids. The repertoire was sequenced with immunoSEQ multiplex PCR; TCRdb's copy has only in-frame clones and lacks some. The sample records around 500,000 clones, approximately 86% being singletons. The sequence was collected from a woman aged 55-70 years who had recovered from COVID-19. The sample was PBMCs or T cells enriched from blood (not recorded which). The V and J genes are TRBV6-5 and TRBJ2-1; TRBD2 matches 9 bases. CDR3 sequence (DNA): TGTGCCAGCAGTTACGCGGGGGGGCGGGATGAGCAGTTCTTC. Amino acids: CASSYAGGRDEQFF.